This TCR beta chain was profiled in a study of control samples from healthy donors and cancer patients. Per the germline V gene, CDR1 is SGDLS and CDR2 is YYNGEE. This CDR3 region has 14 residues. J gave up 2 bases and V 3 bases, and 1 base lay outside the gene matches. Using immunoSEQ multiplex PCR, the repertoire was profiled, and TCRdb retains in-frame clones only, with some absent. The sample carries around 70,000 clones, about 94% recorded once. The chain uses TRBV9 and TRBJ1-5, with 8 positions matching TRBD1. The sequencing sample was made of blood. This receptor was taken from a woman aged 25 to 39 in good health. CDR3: CASSATGGNQPQHF. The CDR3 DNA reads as TGTGCCAGCAGCGCGACAGGGGGCAATCAGCCCCAGCATTTT.